This entry lists 27 T cell receptor beta chains sequenced from one sample in a study of identical twins. TCRdb ran MiXCR on the 5' RACE reads and lists one entry per CDR3 protein. In the table there are about 1.7 million distinct CDR3 sequences, under 35% of which are singletons. Sequenced sample: cord blood. Every receptor here comes from a newborn girl in good health.

The rearrangement links TRBV30 to TRBJ2-5; D remains unclear. The CDR3 totals 14 residues. V lost 0 bases, J lost 2 bases, and 10 bases lay in between. Germline V lookup: CDR1 GTSNPN, CDR2 SVGIG (reference sequence). The CDR3: CAWSVPPGQETQYF. The CDR3 DNA follows: TGTGCCTGGAGTGTACCTCCGGGTCAAGAGACCCAGTACTTC.

This sequence joins TRBV20-1 and TRBJ1-5; D is uncertain. The CDR3 totals 13 residues. Germline V gene lookup returns CDR1 DFQATT and CDR2 SNEGSKA (reference sequence). V lost 3 bases to trimming and J lost 4 bases, with 10 bases between them. CDR3 in DNA: TGCAGTGCTAGGGGCAGGCAAAATCAGCCCCAGCATTTT. This gives the protein CSARGRQNQPQHF.

The V and J genes are TRBV7-2 and TRBJ1-2, with D maybe TRBD1 (6 bases). V shed 5 bases and J shed 6 bases, with 16 bases lying between them. Germline CDR1 reads SGHTA; CDR2 reads FQGNSA. This CDR3 contains 14 residues. This CDR3 is CASSLLQGIHGYTF. CDR3 DNA sequence: TGTGCCAGCAGCCTACTACAGGGTATCCATGGCTACACCTTC.

This clonotype was picked up a small number of times. This chain joins TRBV29-1 and TRBJ2-5, with D unresolved. CDR3 size: 12 residues. Germline V lookup: CDR1 SQVTM, CDR2 ANQGSEA. Trimming cost V 4 bases and J 2 bases, with 8 bases left between them. As DNA, the CDR3 is TGCAGCGTTGGGATTCCTCAAGAGACCCAGTACTTC. Its protein is CSVGIPQETQYF.

The J gene is TRBJ1-2, the V gene TRBV12-3 or TRBV12-4; D gene uncertain. This CDR3 has 13 amino acids. Between the trimmed V and J ends, which lost 1 base and 5 bases, there was a span of 8 bases. CDR3 loop: CASSLEQRYGYTF. Here the CDR3 DNA reads TGTGCCAGCAGTTTAGAACAGCGTTATGGCTACACCTTC.

The chain recombines TRBV28 with TRBJ2-7, with 9 nucleotides matching TRBD2. Unmatched junction bases numbered 6, after V lost 3 bases and J lost 3 bases. The CDR3 length is 15 residues. Germline CDR1 is MDHEN and CDR2 is SYDVKM. The CDR3 DNA reads TGTGCCAGCAGTTTTTCGGGACTAGCTCACTACGAGCAGTACTTC. Translated: CASSFSGLAHYEQYF.

The rearrangement joins TRBV9 to TRBJ2-3, with 9 positions matching TRBD2. This CDR3 is built from 16 residues. The V gene's germline CDR1 is SGDLS and CDR2 YYNGEE. V shed 8 bases, J shed 0 bases, and the junction held 10 bases outside the gene matches. CDR3: CASTVSGSASTDTQYF. CDR3 DNA: TGTGCCAGTACCGTTAGCGGGAGTGCTAGCACAGATACGCAGTATTTT.

This clonotype showed up just a few times. V is TRBV20-1 and J is TRBJ2-3, with D tentatively TRBD2 (6 bases). CDR1 DFQATT and CDR2 SNEGSKA come from the germline V gene (reference sequence). This CDR3 region has 15 residues. Trimming stripped 0 bases from V and 4 bases from J, with 14 bases between. DNA for the CDR3: TGCAGTGCTAGAGATGTGACTAGTGGGGCAGATACGCAGTATTTT. It translates to CSARDVTSGADTQYF.

In its sample, this clonotype was seen a few times. Germline is not matched at one junction end, which may reflect a read error. This chain connects TRBV4-1 to TRBJ1-2; D ambiguous. This CDR3 region has 13 residues. Germline CDR1 MGHRA, CDR2 YSYEKL. CDR3 coding DNA: TGCGCCAGCCGCGGGGATTTGTATGATGGCCACACCTTC. It specifies CASRGDLYDGHTF.

The chain recombines TRBV10-3 with TRBJ2-7; TRBD1 or TRBD2 may be the D gene (6 bases each). The J call may be wrong; the DNA end is better matched by TRBJ2-5. The length of the CDR3 is 16 residues. Germline CDR1 ENHRY, CDR2 SYGVKD. In nucleotides, the CDR3 is TGTGCCATCAGCCCGAACACAGGGAGGCAGGGAGAGACCCAGTACTTC. It translates to CAISPNTGRQGETQYF.

The chain joins TRBV30 to TRBJ2-7, with D perhaps matching TRBD2 (5 bases). This CDR3 region has 11 residues. The V end was cut by 0 bases, the J end by 5 bases, with 5 bases between. The germline V gene encodes CDR1 GTSNPN and CDR2 SVGIG (reference sequence). The CDR3 protein is CAWSVLDEQYF. The CDR3 DNA sequence: TGTGCCTGGAGTGTACTAGACGAGCAGTACTTC.

This chain joins TRBV25-1 and TRBJ2-7, with TRBD2 matching over 9 bases. This CDR3 comprises 15 residues. V was clipped by 4 bases and J by 4 bases; unmatched bases: 8. In germline, CDR1 is MGHDK, CDR2 SYGVNS. The CDR3: CASSGATSGKYEQYF. The CDR3 DNA reads TGTGCCAGCAGTGGAGCGACTAGCGGTAAATACGAGCAGTACTTC.

This clonotype was counted a few times. The V and J genes are TRBV10-2 and TRBJ1-2; 7 nucleotides match TRBD1. The CDR3 spans 11 residues. Germline lookup yields CDR1 WSHSY and CDR2 SAAADI. V lost 9 bases, J lost 4 bases, and 2 bases stayed unmatched. CDR3 sequence: CASQGVYGYTF. DNA for the CDR3: TGCGCCAGTCAGGGGGTCTATGGCTACACCTTC.

The sample holds many counts of this clonotype. This chain uses TRBV29-1 with TRBJ2-5; D possibly matches TRBD1 or TRBD2 (5 bases each). Germline values: CDR1 SQVTM, CDR2 ANQGSEA. The V end was cut by 3 bases, the J end by 7 bases, with 9 bases between. The CDR3 is 11 amino acids. The CDR3 protein is CSVEGEWTQYF. The CDR3 DNA reads TGCAGCGTTGAGGGGGAATGGACCCAGTACTTC. The whole variable domain, remainder taken from reference TRBV29-1 and TRBJ2-5, is SAVISQKPSRDICQRGTSLTIQCQVDSQVTMMFWYRQQPGQSLTLIATANQGSEATYESGFVIDKFPISRPNLTFSTLTVSNMSPEDSSIYLCSVEGEWTQYFGPGTRLLVL.

The chain joins TRBV20-1 to TRBJ2-4; D is ambiguous. The CDR3 runs to 13 residues. Germline-derived CDR1 and CDR2 are DFQATT and SNEGSKA (reference sequence). Trimming took off 5 bases at V and 5 bases at J, with 13 bases between the two ends. CDR3 residues: CSAPTAVENIQYF. Here the CDR3 DNA reads TGCAGTGCTCCAACAGCCGTTGAAAACATTCAGTACTTC.

This clonotype was seen a handful of times. The chain has TRBV28 and TRBJ1-2; 8 positions agree with TRBD1. The CDR3 loop spans 15 amino acids. Germline V gene sequence: CDR1 MDHEN, CDR2 SYDVKM. V was clipped by 2 bases and J by 6 bases; unmatched bases: 8. The CDR3 here is CASSLLDREKDGYTF. The CDR3 nucleotides read TGTGCCAGCAGTTTACTGGACAGGGAGAAGGATGGCTACACCTTC.

J is TRBJ2-6 and V is TRBV11-1; D ambiguous. Germline V CDR1 and CDR2: SGHAT, FQDESV (reference sequence). Trimming removed 4 bases from V and 0 bases from J, with 7 bases in between. The CDR3 contains 15 residues. This CDR3 reads CASSSVGSGANVLTF. DNA for the CDR3: TGTGCCAGCAGCTCGGTCGGCTCTGGGGCCAACGTCCTGACTTTC.

The chain uses TRBV5-1 and TRBJ2-3, with D uncertain. V lost 4 bases and J 5 bases, leaving 20 bases between the germline ends. Germline-derived CDR1 and CDR2 are SGHRS and YFSETQ. There are 16 residues in the CDR3. CDR3 sequence: CASSQRGDPLIDTQYF. Here the CDR3 DNA reads TGCGCCAGCAGCCAACGTGGTGATCCCCTCATAGATACGCAGTATTTT.

This clonotype was observed a single time. This chain connects TRBV20-1 to TRBJ2-7, with TRBD2 as a possible D gene (5 bases). V lost 8 bases and J lost 2, with 19 bases in between. The V gene's germline CDR1 is DFQATT and CDR2 SNEGSKA (reference sequence). CDR3 length: 14 amino acids. The chain's CDR3 is CSTIQPRAPYEQYF. The CDR3 bases are TGCAGTACCATTCAGCCGCGGGCACCCTACGAGCAGTACTTC.

In the case of this clonotype: This may be a read error, as it is one base from a much larger clone. The chain combines TRBV5-1 with TRBJ1-5; 9 nucleotides line up with TRBD1. The CDR3 spans 15 residues. Germline loops: CDR1 SGHRS, CDR2 YFSETQ. The CDR3 loop reads CASGLGQGTNQPQHF. The CDR3 DNA is TGCGCCAGCGGCTTGGGACAGGGTACCAATCAGCCCCAGCATTTT.

This clonotype was seen a few times. The V gene is TRBV2, the J gene TRBJ2-1; 7 nucleotides agree with TRBD1. This CDR3 has 16 amino acids. With 0 bases clipped from V and 1 base from J, the junction kept 3 bases outside the gene matches. From germline, CDR1 is SNHLY and CDR2 FYNNEI. CDR3 DNA: TGTGCCAGCAGTGAAGCCCTGGGACAGTCCTACAATGAGCAGTTCTTC. Amino acid sequence: CASSEALGQSYNEQFF. Full variable domain (missing parts from reference TRBV2 and TRBJ2-1): EPEVTQTPSHQVTQMGQEVILRCVPISNHLYFYWYRQILGQKVEFLVSFYNNEISEKSEIFDDQFSVERPDGSNFTLKIRSTKLEDSAMYFCASSEALGQSYNEQFFGPGTRLTVL.

This clonotype was seen a handful of times. CDR3 in DNA: TGCAGTGCTCCACAGGTCCTGAACACTGAAGCTTTCTTT. This translates into CSAPQVLNTEAFF. The rearrangement links TRBV20-1 to TRBJ1-1; possible D gene TRBD1, 5 bases. V lost 5 bases to trimming and J lost 0 bases, with 10 bases between them. The CDR3 consists of 13 residues. Per the germline V gene, CDR1 is DFQATT and CDR2 is SNEGSKA (reference sequence).

This clonotype came up a few times. The chain has TRBV10-1 and TRBJ2-7, with 7 nucleotides matching TRBD2. CDR1 is WNHNN and CDR2 is SYGVQD in the germline V gene (reference sequence). The ends lost 10 bases at V and 2 bases at J; junction bases unmatched: 17. The CDR3 has 16 amino acids. The CDR3 protein is CATRKISGPVAYEQYF. The DNA for the CDR3 is TGCGCCACCAGGAAAATTAGCGGGCCGGTGGCCTACGAGCAGTACTTC.

This clonotype was observed a handful of times. DNA of the CDR3: TGTGCCAGCAGTTACGCCCTCATGGGGACTCACAATGAGCAGTACTTC. It yields the protein CASSYALMGTHNEQYF. The V gene is TRBV6-5, the J gene TRBJ2-5; TRBD2 might be the D (6 bases). Trimming removed 2 bases at V and 11 bases at J, with 24 bases between. Germline CDR1 and CDR2: MNHEY and SVGAGI. The CDR3 length is 16 residues.

This chain links TRBV27 with TRBJ2-4; TRBD2 agrees at 8 bases. This CDR3 has 20 amino acids. V lost 6 bases and J lost 0; bases outside the gene matches: 19. Germline V gene data show CDR1 as MNHEY and CDR2 as SMNVEV (reference sequence). The CDR3 spells CASSRGPPLLAVIAKNIQYF. In DNA, the CDR3 is TGTGCCAGCAGCCGAGGCCCGCCCCTACTAGCGGTGATAGCCAAAAACATTCAGTACTTC.

This clonotype was seen more than once but under ten times. The genes are TRBV20-1 and TRBJ1-6; 7 bases agree with TRBD1. In germline, CDR1 is DFQATT, CDR2 SNEGSKA (reference sequence). J gave up 6 bases and V 1 base, and 12 bases lay outside the gene matches. The length of the CDR3 is 17 residues. The CDR3 reads CSARAPGGLPINSPLHF. The CDR3 DNA is TGCAGTGCTAGAGCCCCAGGGGGACTCCCGATTAATTCACCCCTCCACTTT.

The table lists this clonotype with many counts. This chain links TRBV10-3 with TRBJ2-3, with D unclear. Trimming shortened V by 2 bases and J by 4 bases, and 13 bases separated the two germline ends. The CDR3 is 15 amino acids. Germline V gene data show CDR1 as ENHRY and CDR2 as SYGVKD. The CDR3 bases are TGTGCCATCAGTGAGCCTGGACCGAACCCAGATACGCAGTATTTT. It translates to CAISEPGPNPDTQYF.